What follows are 24 T cell receptor beta chains derived from one specimen sequenced in a study of T cell changes during pregnancy in multiple sclerosis. Method: immunoSEQ multiplex PCR; TCRdb's copy keeps in-frame clones and lacks some. The table has 45,000 to 55,000 clones, approximately 90% seen once; the top ten hold about 2%. Material: peripheral blood, obtained in the first trimester of pregnancy. These receptors were taken from a female donor with multiple sclerosis, enrolled in a pregnancy study.

The genes are TRBV7-8 and TRBJ2-7; perhaps TRBD2 as D (6 bases). Germline V gives CDR1 SGHVS, CDR2 FQNEAQ. Trimming removed 9 bases from V and 1 base from J, with 10 bases in between. The CDR3 extends over 12 amino acids. CDR3 DNA: TGTGCCAGTCGGGGGAGATCCTACGAGCAGTACTTC. It yields the protein CASRGRSYEQYF.

This rearrangement joins TRBV2 to TRBJ1-2; 7 bases agree with TRBD1. The CDR3 sequence is 21 residues long. Germline V lookup: CDR1 SNHLY, CDR2 FYNNEI. Unmatched junction bases numbered 27, after V lost 5 bases and J lost 3 bases. CDR3 sequence reads: CASSHPSTYARRQGWYYGYTF. As DNA, the CDR3 is TGTGCCAGCAGTCACCCCTCGACATACGCAAGGCGACAGGGATGGTACTATGGCTACACCTTC.

The rearrangement uses TRBV27 and TRBJ2-7, with D tentatively TRBD1 (5 bases). The germline V and J ends were trimmed by 5 bases and 0 bases, with 17 bases remaining between them. CDR1 MNHEY and CDR2 SMNVEV come from the germline V gene (reference sequence). This CDR3 comprises 16 residues. CDR3 region: CASSLFRGLSSYEQYF. The CDR3 nucleotides read TGTGCCAGCAGTCTATTTAGGGGTCTAAGCTCCTACGAGCAGTACTTC.

The rearrangement joins TRBV11-2 to TRBJ2-3, with a tentative D call TRBD2 (5 bases). Per the germline V gene, CDR1 is SGHAT and CDR2 is FQNNGV. Trimming took 2 bases from V and 3 from J, leaving 21 bases between them. CDR3 size: 18 residues. The chain's CDR3 is CASSLPQGRAPGTDTQYF. The CDR3 DNA reads TGTGCCAGCAGCTTACCCCAAGGGAGAGCGCCGGGGACAGATACGCAGTATTTT. The full variable domain, its missing parts supplied by reference TRBV11-2 and TRBJ2-3, is EAGVAQSPRYKIIEKRQSVAFWCNPISGHATLYWYQQILGQGPKLLIQFQNNGVVDDSQLPKDRFSAERLKGVDSTLKIQPAKLEDSAVYLCASSLPQGRAPGTDTQYFGPGTRLTVL.

V is TRBV30 and J is TRBJ1-2; D may be TRBD1 (5 bases). The V end was cut by 0 bases, the J end by 2 bases, with 10 bases between. Germline CDR1 and CDR2: GTSNPN and SVGIG (reference sequence). The CDR3 totals 14 residues. CDR3 sequence reads: CAWSVQVGNYGYTF. The CDR3 DNA follows: TGTGCCTGGAGTGTACAGGTGGGAAACTATGGCTACACCTTC. Supplemented by reference TRBV30 and TRBJ1-2, the full variable domain reads SQTIHQWPATLVQPVGSPLSLECTVEGTSNPNLYWYRQAAGRGLQLLFYSVGIGQISSEVPQNLSASRPQDRQFILSSKKLLLSDSGFYLCAWSVQVGNYGYTFGSGTRLTVV.

The chain employs TRBV6-4 and TRBJ2-1; 11 nucleotides align to TRBD2. The germline CDR1 and CDR2 sequences are MRHNA and SNTAGT. CDR3 length: 15 amino acids. V trimming: 5 bases; J trimming: 5 bases; junction bases outside the gene matches: 5. The CDR3 DNA follows: TGTGCCAGCAGTCCCGGGACTAGCGGTGACAATGAGCAGTTCTTC. It codes for CASSPGTSGDNEQFF.

The chain has TRBV7-2 and TRBJ1-4, with a tentative D call TRBD1 (5 bases). V lost 2 bases to trimming and J lost 13 bases, with 17 bases between them. Germline CDR1 reads SGHTA; CDR2 reads FQGNSA. The CDR3 loop spans 14 amino acids. The DNA of the CDR3 is TGTGCCAGCAGCTTACGGGACGTCGTGGGAGGACTGTTTTTT. The encoded protein is CASSLRDVVGGLFF.

The rearrangement joins TRBV27 to TRBJ1-1; TRBD1 aligns across 8 bases. After removal of 5 bases from V and 0 bases from J, the junction contained 8 bases not matched to a gene. The CDR3 spans 16 residues. Germline CDR1 is MNHEY and CDR2 is SMNVEV (reference sequence). This CDR3 is CASSPTRTGMNTEAFF. In DNA form, the CDR3 reads TGTGCCAGCAGTCCCACTCGGACAGGGATGAACACTGAAGCTTTCTTT.

The rearrangement links TRBV11-3 to TRBJ1-2, with a possible D match to TRBD1 (5 bases). This CDR3 has 14 amino acids. Germline V CDR1 and CDR2: SGHNT, YENEEA. Trimming stripped 3 bases from V and 5 bases from J, with 13 bases between. The chain's CDR3 is CASSFRGNGYGYTF. CDR3 nucleotides: TGTGCCAGCAGCTTCCGGGGGAATGGGTATGGCTACACCTTC.

This chain joins TRBV18 and TRBJ1-1; D not certain. Trimming removed 6 bases from V and 6 bases from J, with 17 bases in between. The germline CDR1 and CDR2 sequences are KGHSH and LQKENI. This CDR3 spans 14 amino acids. The CDR3 DNA reads as TGTGCCAGCTCTTCACCAGCAGGCTGGGCTGAAGCTTTCTTT. Translating gives CASSSPAGWAEAFF. The full variable domain, in which reference TRBV18 and TRBJ1-1 provide the parts outside the CDR3, is NAGVMQNPRHLVRRRGQEARLRCSPMKGHSHVYWYRQLPEEGLKFMVYLQKENIIDESGMPKERFSAEFPKEGPSILRIQQVVRGDSAAYFCASSSPAGWAEAFFGQGTRLTVV.

This chain joins TRBV28 and TRBJ2-2, with a possible D match to TRBD2 (6 bases). The CDR3 has 19 amino acids. The germline V gene has CDR1 MDHEN and CDR2 SYDVKM. V gave up 7 bases and J gave up 0 bases, with 24 bases separating them. CDR3 nucleotides: TGTGCCAGCAATTCCTTATTCGGCGGGGCCAACGCGAACACCGGGGAGCTGTTTTTT. Residues: CASNSLFGGANANTGELFF.

The chain recombines TRBV5-1 with TRBJ1-4; unclear D gene. V shed 1 base and J shed 5 bases, with 12 bases lying between them. The CDR3 runs 15 residues. Per germline, CDR1 SGHRS and CDR2 YFSETQ. DNA of the CDR3: TGCGCCAGCAGCTTGTCCGGGTCCTTGAATGAAAAACTGTTTTTT. Translated, it gives CASSLSGSLNEKLFF.

The chain recombines TRBV5-1 with TRBJ2-2, with unresolved D. Deletions cut 4 bases from V and 4 bases from J, with 14 bases between. The CDR3 loop spans 15 amino acids. CDR1 and CDR2 (germline): SGHRS, YFSETQ. CDR3 nucleotide sequence: TGCGCCAGCAGCCCGACTGGTTTGGTCACCGGGGAGCTGTTTTTT. The encoded protein is CASSPTGLVTGELFF.

The chain is built from TRBV9 and TRBJ1-6; no clear D gene. This CDR3 is 17 amino acids long. V was cut by 4 bases and J by 5 bases, with 19 bases left in between. Germline lookup yields CDR1 SGDLS and CDR2 YYNGEE. The CDR3 is CASSRRAQDGNNSPLHF. CDR3 sequence (DNA): TGTGCCAGCAGCCGTAGAGCCCAAGACGGGAATAATTCACCCCTCCACTTT.

The CDR3 DNA reads TGTGCCAGCAGCTCCGGGACAGCTAACTCTAACTATGGCTACACCTTC. Translating it yields CASSSGTANSNYGYTF. The rearrangement uses TRBV9 and TRBJ1-2, with TRBD1 matching 7 bases. With V trimmed by 4 bases and J by 0 bases, 9 bases remained unmatched. The CDR3 runs 16 residues. CDR1 is SGDLS, CDR2 YYNGEE, per germline.

The chain has TRBV4-1 and TRBJ2-7; D gene uncertain. The CDR3 is 14 residues long. Germline V gives CDR1 MGHRA, CDR2 YSYEKL. V lost 1 base and J lost 0, with 7 bases in between. This chain's CDR3 is CASSQGPNSYEQYF. The CDR3 coding sequence is TGCGCCAGCAGCCAAGGTCCCAACTCCTACGAGCAGTACTTC.

This clone was observed once. CDR3 residues: CAIPWGDTEAFF. The CDR3 bases are TGCGCCATCCCGTGGGGGGACACTGAAGCTTTCTTT. The chain carries TRBV10-1 and TRBJ1-1; possibly TRBD1 for D (5 bases). Germline loops: CDR1 WNHNN, CDR2 SYGVQD (reference sequence). Trimming pared 10 bases from V and 3 bases from J, leaving 12 bases between. This CDR3 has 12 amino acids.

The V gene is TRBV29-1, the J gene TRBJ2-1; 12 bases are a match to TRBD2. The length of the CDR3 is 13 residues. After removal of 3 bases from V and 8 bases from J, the junction contained 2 bases not matched to a gene. Germline V CDR1 and CDR2: SQVTM, ANQGSEA. DNA for the CDR3: TGCAGCGTTGAGGGACTAGCGGGTCATGAGCAGTTCTTC. It translates to CSVEGLAGHEQFF.

The V gene is TRBV15, the J gene TRBJ1-4, with D perhaps TRBD1 (5 bases). Germline V gene data show CDR1 as LNHNV and CDR2 as YYDKDF (reference sequence). The CDR3 covers 17 residues. Trimming took 0 bases from V and 1 from J, leaving 12 bases between them. In nucleotides, the CDR3 is TGTGCCACCAGCAGAGATGCGGGGGGAGGAACTAATGAAAAACTGTTTTTT. Amino acid sequence: CATSRDAGGGTNEKLFF. The full variable domain, with the rest looked up from reference TRBV15 and TRBJ1-4, is DAMVIQNPRYQVTQFGKPVTLSCSQTLNHNVMYWYQQKSSQAPKLLFHYYDKDFNNEADTPDNFQSRRPNTSFCFLDIRSPGLGDTAMYLCATSRDAGGGTNEKLFFGSGTQLSVL.

The chain couples TRBV7-9 to TRBJ1-3; 7 bases are shared with TRBD1. Germline V lookup: CDR1 SEHNR, CDR2 FQNEAQ (reference sequence). V was pared by 6 bases and J by 0 bases, with 11 bases of the junction left unmatched. This CDR3 is built from 17 residues. The chain's CDR3 is CASSRTGTVFSGNTIYF. In DNA, the CDR3 is TGTGCCAGCAGTCGGACCGGGACAGTCTTCTCTGGAAACACCATATATTTT.

V gene TRBV9 combines with J gene TRBJ1-5, with 10 bases that match TRBD1. V dropped 4 bases and J dropped 8; count of bases not matched to a gene: 9. This CDR3 contains 15 residues. The germline gives CDR1 SGDLS, CDR2 YYNGEE. The CDR3 spells CASSWGGQGIEPQHF. CDR3 bases: TGTGCCAGCAGCTGGGGGGGACAGGGGATAGAGCCCCAGCATTTT.

This chain uses TRBV5-1 with TRBJ1-2; D gene unclear. The CDR3 sequence is 15 residues long. V was shortened by 1 base and J by 5 bases, with 15 bases between the two germline ends. The germline V gene encodes CDR1 SGHRS and CDR2 YFSETQ. The CDR3 is CASSLSTREGYGYTF. CDR3 nucleotides: TGCGCCAGCAGCTTGTCGACTCGGGAAGGGTATGGCTACACCTTC.

Here the CDR3 reads CASSSPSRNTGELFF. The CDR3 DNA sequence: TGTGCCAGCAGCTCACCTAGCAGGAACACCGGGGAGCTGTTTTTT. The V call is TRBV7-9, the J call TRBJ2-2, with D possibly matching TRBD2 (5 bases). Trimming left V 4 bases short and J 1 base short, with 10 bases between. Germline CDR1 reads SEHNR; CDR2 reads FQNEAQ (reference sequence). This CDR3 region has 15 residues.

This clone was recorded only once. The rearrangement uses TRBV6-4 and TRBJ2-1, with 13 bases fitting TRBD2. The V and J ends lost 4 bases and 6 bases, in that order; junction bases with no gene match: 0. The CDR3 spans 14 residues. Germline CDR1 reads MRHNA; CDR2 reads SNTAGT. CDR3: CASSGLAGGNEQFF. The CDR3 DNA follows: TGTGCCAGCAGTGGACTAGCGGGGGGCAATGAGCAGTTCTTC.